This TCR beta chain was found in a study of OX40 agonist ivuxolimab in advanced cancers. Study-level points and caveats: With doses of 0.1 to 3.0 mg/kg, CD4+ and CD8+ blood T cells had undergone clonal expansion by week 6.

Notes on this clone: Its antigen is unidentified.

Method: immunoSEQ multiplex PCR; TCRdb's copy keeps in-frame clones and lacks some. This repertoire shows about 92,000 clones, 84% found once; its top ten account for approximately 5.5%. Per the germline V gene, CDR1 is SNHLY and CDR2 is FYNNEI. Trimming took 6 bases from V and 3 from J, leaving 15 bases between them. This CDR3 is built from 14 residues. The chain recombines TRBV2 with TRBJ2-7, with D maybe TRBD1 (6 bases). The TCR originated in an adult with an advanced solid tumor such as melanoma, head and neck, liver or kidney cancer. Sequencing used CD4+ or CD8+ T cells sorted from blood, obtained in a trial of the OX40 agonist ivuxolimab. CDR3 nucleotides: TGTGCCAGCAGGCTACAGGGTTTATTCTACGAGCAGTACTTC. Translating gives CASRLQGLFYEQYF.